The 8 T cell receptor beta chains below come from one sample, sequenced in a study of patients and donors after allogeneic stem cell transplantation (dated by TCRdb to 2018 to 2020). Receptor amplification or capture employed RT-PCR. The listed sequencing device is NextSeq 550. Using fastp at Q25 and MiXCR, TCRdb reprocessed the public reads and kept productive beta chains. A single entry per CDR3 protein holds the most common genes and DNA from its merged rows. This sample lists approximately 170,000 distinct CDR3 sequences; approximately 24% were detected once. The ten largest clones represent about 24% of the sample. Sequenced input: blood, either unsorted or a sorted T cell fraction (not recorded which). These receptors were collected from a human donor who was either an allogeneic HSCT recipient or a stem cell or donor lymphocyte infusion donor (not recorded which). It is not recorded whose cells these are; they may come from a transplant donor.

This clonotype has a handful of counts. This chain uses TRBV6-6 with TRBJ1-1, with D uncertain. CDR1 is MNHNY and CDR2 is SVGAGI in the germline V gene (reference sequence). The CDR3 is 12 amino acids. Trimming took 5 bases from V and 3 from J, leaving 7 bases between them. The CDR3 spells CASSQEHTEAFF. In DNA, the CDR3 is TGTGCCAGCAGTCAAGAGCACACTGAAGCTTTCTTT.

V gene TRBV6-5 combines with J gene TRBJ1-4; 8 bases are a match to TRBD1. The V gene's germline CDR1 is MNHEY and CDR2 SVGAGI. Trimming cost V 6 bases and J 7 bases; bases outside gene matches: 7. The CDR3 length is 14 residues. Here the CDR3 DNA reads TGTGCCAGCAGCTTCACAGGGGGAAGTGAAAAACTGTTTTTT. The encoded protein is CASSFTGGSEKLFF.

This sequence joins TRBV4-2 and TRBJ1-5, with TRBD1 identical over 9 bases. This CDR3 is 19 amino acids long. V lost 1 base and J lost 2; bases outside the gene matches: 12. Germline lookup yields CDR1 LGHNA and CDR2 YNFKEQ. This CDR3 reads CASSQADWGQGSGNQPQHF. The CDR3 DNA sequence: TGTGCCAGCAGCCAAGCAGACTGGGGACAGGGTTCCGGCAATCAGCCCCAGCATTTT.

The DNA of the CDR3 is TGTGCCAGCAGCCAATTGAGGGGCGGCAGTGGCTATGGCTACACCTTC. Residues: CASSQLRGGSGYGYTF. The gene calls are TRBV14 and TRBJ1-2; D is possibly TRBD1 (5 bases). The CDR3 spans 16 residues. Trimming shortened V by 2 bases and J by 4 bases, and 17 bases separated the two germline ends. Germline lookup yields CDR1 SGHDN and CDR2 FVKESK.

V and J are TRBV29-1 and TRBJ1-5, with 9 bases identical to TRBD1. Germline V CDR1 and CDR2: SQVTM, ANQGSEA. CDR3 length: 18 amino acids. The trim removed 4 bases at V and 0 bases at J, leaving 13 bases unmatched. The CDR3 sequence: CSVGPQGASVYSNQPQHF. In DNA form, the CDR3 reads TGCAGCGTTGGACCACAGGGGGCAAGTGTTTATAGCAATCAGCCCCAGCATTTT. Filled out from reference TRBV29-1 and TRBJ1-5, the complete variable domain reads SAVISQKPSRDICQRGTSLTIQCQVDSQVTMMFWYRQQPGQSLTLIATANQGSEATYESGFVIDKFPISRPNLTFSTLTVSNMSPEDSSIYLCSVGPQGASVYSNQPQHFGDGTRLSIL.

This clonotype was counted a few times. This sequence joins TRBV11-2 and TRBJ2-3, with D perhaps being TRBD1 or TRBD2 (7 bases each). The germline gives CDR1 SGHAT, CDR2 FQNNGV. The CDR3 has 19 residues. Trimming shortened V by 5 bases and J by 6 bases, and 30 bases separated the two germline ends. The CDR3 DNA is TGTGCCAGCAGCGACCCAGGGGGGGAGGGCCAATGGGTTTCTGATACGCAGTATTTT. This encodes CASSDPGGEGQWVSDTQYF.

This chain connects TRBV12-3 or TRBV12-4 to TRBJ2-1; 12 nucleotides agree with TRBD2. Trimming cost V 1 base and J 8 bases; bases outside gene matches: 9. The CDR3 sequence is 17 residues long. CDR3: CASSLGRTSGTMDEQFF. The CDR3 DNA follows: TGTGCCAGCAGTTTAGGGCGGACTAGCGGGACGATGGATGAGCAGTTCTTC.

This clonotype was counted a few times. The chain combines TRBV7-9 with TRBJ2-4; D unresolved. The CDR3 sequence is 17 residues long. Trimming stripped 5 bases from V and 4 bases from J, with 21 bases between. In germline, CDR1 is SEHNR, CDR2 FQNEAQ (reference sequence). This CDR3 reads CASSLGSDTLAKNIQYF. The CDR3 DNA sequence: TGTGCCAGCAGCCTTGGCTCCGACACTTTGGCGAAAAACATTCAGTACTTC.